This is a list of T cell receptor beta chains from one sample in a study of early T cells in non-severe SARS-CoV-2 infection. MiXCR, applied by TCRdb to the 5' RACE reads, yields one record per CDR3 protein. The repertoire holds 30,000 to 40,000 distinct CDR3 sequences, about 5% seen once, with roughly 13% in the top ten. The specimen sequenced was whole blood. The receptor source for this set is an adult who was a healthcare worker with PCR-confirmed SARS-CoV-2 infection or an uninfected control (not recorded which). Each CDR3 is given with its conserved first and last residue. The D gene is left open where the match is weak. Not all rows give a size; the values are once, few, many and, for expanded clones, a class.

clone_size j_call d_call cdr3_length v_call cdr3_aa cdr3_nt
many TRBJ1-1 - 13 TRBV29-1 CSVEEPRDTEAFF TGCAGCGTTGAAGAGCCCCGGGACACTGAAGCTTTCTTT
- TRBJ1-1 - 13 TRBV2 CASSEYHNTEAFF TGTGCCAGCAGTGAATACCATAACACTGAAGCTTTCTTT
many TRBJ1-6 - 14 TRBV9 CASSVGQRNSPLHF TGTGCCAGCAGCGTCGGACAGAGGAATTCACCCCTCCACTTT
- TRBJ2-7 - 15 TRBV7-9 CASSGRGIPSYEQYF TGTGCCAGCAGCGGTCGGGGGATCCCCTCCTACGAGCAGTACTTC
many TRBJ1-1 - 14 TRBV9 CASSGTVLNTEAFF TGTGCCAGCAGCGGGACAGTTCTGAACACTGAAGCTTTCTTT
few TRBJ2-7 - 15 TRBV6-1 CASSEGPGSSYEQYF TGTGCCAGCAGTGAAGGTCCGGGGAGCTCCTACGAGCAGTACTTC
many TRBJ1-3 - 13 TRBV27 CASSGGYGNTIYF TGTGCCAGCAGTGGGGGGTATGGAAACACCATATATTTT
- TRBJ1-2 - 12 TRBV28 CASRPLQYGYTF TGTGCCAGCAGGCCGCTCCAGTATGGCTACACCTTC
few TRBJ1-2 - 13 TRBV6-2/TRBV6-3 CASSPDGDYGYTF TGTGCCAGCAGCCCGGACGGAGACTATGGCTACACCTTC
few TRBJ1-1 - 13 TRBV7-3 CASSLTSFTEAFF TGTGCCAGCAGCTTAACCTCGTTCACTGAAGCTTTCTTT
- TRBJ1-1 - 15 TRBV4-1 CASSRDEVGNTEAFF TGCGCCAGCAGCCGGGACGAAGTCGGGAACACTGAAGCTTTCTTT
many TRBJ2-1 - 11 TRBV20-1 CSARPRSEQFF TGCAGTGCTAGGCCTCGTAGTGAGCAGTTCTTC
many TRBJ1-1 TRBD1 13 TRBV20-1 CSATSWTGTEAFF TGCAGTGCCACATCTTGGACAGGGACTGAAGCTTTCTTT
few TRBJ2-7 TRBD1 14 TRBV6-5 CASSYTGGSYEQYF TGTGCCAGCAGTTACACAGGGGGCTCCTACGAGCAGTACTTC
many TRBJ1-2 TRBD1 14 TRBV13 CASSFTGTVYGYTF TGTGCCAGCAGCTTCACCGGGACAGTCTATGGCTACACCTTC
few TRBJ2-7 - 13 TRBV2 CASSEQGRYEQYF TGTGCCAGCAGTGAGCAGGGTCGCTACGAGCAGTACTTC
many TRBJ1-4 TRBD1 15 TRBV6-2/TRBV6-3 CASSSDRAAFTELFF TGTGCCAGCAGTTCGGACAGGGCGGCCTTCACGGAACTGTTTTTT
few TRBJ2-7 - 14 TRBV19 CASTGAPYSYEQYF TGTGCCAGTACAGGGGCCCCTTATTCCTACGAGCAGTACTTC
many TRBJ2-3 TRBD2 17 TRBV5-5 CASSPNGLAGNKDTQYF TGTGCCAGCAGCCCCAATGGACTAGCGGGGAACAAAGATACGCAGTATTTT
many TRBJ2-3 TRBD2 15 TRBV18 CASSPGLAGTDTQYF TGTGCCAGCTCACCGGGTCTAGCGGGCACAGATACGCAGTATTTT
- TRBJ1-6 - 14 TRBV2 CASSGREFNSPLHF TGTGCCAGCAGTGGGAGGGAATTTAATTCACCCCTCCACTTT
few TRBJ1-2 TRBD1 14 TRBV3-1 CASSQGQALGGYTF TGTGCCAGCAGCCAGGGACAGGCCCTGGGTGGCTACACCTTC
many TRBJ2-2 - 16 TRBV4-3 CASSQDWPPSAGELFF TGCGCCAGCAGCCAAGATTGGCCCCCCTCGGCCGGGGAGCTGTTTTTT
- TRBJ1-5 - 14 TRBV5-8 CASSLPGINQPQHF TGTGCCAGCAGCTTGCCAGGGATTAATCAGCCCCAGCATTTT
many TRBJ2-4 - 14 TRBV5-4 CASSEASIQNIQYF TGTGCCAGCAGCGAAGCATCCATCCAAAACATTCAGTACTTC
few TRBJ1-2 TRBD1 14 TRBV9 CASSPHRGSYGYTF TGTGCCAGCAGCCCACACAGGGGTTCCTATGGCTACACCTTC
many TRBJ2-6 - 15 TRBV6-2/TRBV6-3 CASSYDESGANVLTF TGTGCCAGCAGTTACGATGAATCTGGGGCCAACGTCCTGACTTTC
many TRBJ1-1 TRBD1 21 TRBV20-1 CSARGRTGSRKQAAENTEAFF TGCAGTGCCCGCGGCCGGACAGGGTCAAGAAAACAAGCGGCAGAAAACACTGAAGCTTTCTTT
- TRBJ1-2 - 13 TRBV3-1 CASSSNRDTGYTF TGTGCCAGCAGCTCAAATCGGGACACTGGCTACACCTTC
few TRBJ2-1 TRBD2 18 TRBV5-1 CASSFPRERAGAHNEQFF TGCGCCAGCAGCTTTCCCCGGGAAAGAGCGGGGGCCCACAATGAGCAGTTCTTC
few TRBJ1-3 TRBD1 15 TRBV3-1 CASSQGRGPGNTIYF TGTGCCAGCAGCCAAGGGAGGGGGCCTGGAAACACCATATATTTT
many TRBJ2-3 - 13 TRBV29-1 CSVGGGRSDTQYF TGCAGCGTTGGTGGAGGGCGGTCAGATACGCAGTATTTT
many TRBJ1-2 TRBD1 15 TRBV7-8 CASSFDRGRSDGYTF TGTGCCAGCAGCTTTGACAGGGGTCGTTCGGATGGCTACACCTTC
many TRBJ2-1 - 13 TRBV10-3 CAIGTVSADEQFF TGTGCCATCGGAACAGTGTCCGCGGATGAGCAGTTCTTC
many TRBJ1-5 TRBD1 16 TRBV15 CATSRDLTGDNQPQHF TGTGCCACCAGCAGAGATCTCACAGGGGACAATCAGCCCCAGCATTTT
few TRBJ2-4 - 14 TRBV7-2 CASSPDRTENIQYF TGTGCCAGCAGCCCTGACAGGACGGAAAACATTCAGTACTTC
many TRBJ1-5 - 14 TRBV12-3/TRBV12-4 CASSFGGVNQPQHF TGTGCCAGCAGTTTTGGGGGGGTAAATCAGCCCCAGCATTTT
- TRBJ2-1 TRBD1 14 TRBV11-3 CASSATGVTYEQFF TGTGCCAGCAGTGCGACAGGGGTTACGTATGAGCAGTTCTTC
- TRBJ2-1 TRBD2 16 TRBV20-1 CSAREASGATYNEQFF TGCAGTGCTAGAGAAGCTAGCGGGGCCACCTACAATGAGCAGTTCTTC
many TRBJ1-1 - 13 TRBV7-2 CASSLSGNTEAFF TGTGCCAGCAGCTTGTCAGGAAACACTGAAGCTTTCTTT
many TRBJ1-1 - 14 TRBV5-6 CASSWGAANTEAFF TGTGCCAGCAGCTGGGGGGCAGCGAACACTGAAGCTTTCTTT
- TRBJ2-1 TRBD1 15 TRBV5-4 CASSLPGQGTNEQFF TGTGCCAGCAGCTTGCCCGGACAGGGCACCAATGAGCAGTTCTTC
- TRBJ2-5 - 17 TRBV2 CASSANSPSFPQETQYF TGTGCCAGCAGTGCAAACTCCCCCAGCTTCCCACAAGAGACCCAGTACTTC
many TRBJ1-2 - 14 TRBV20-1 CSARGAGGDYGYTF TGCAGTGCTAGAGGGGCCGGAGGGGACTATGGCTACACCTTC
few TRBJ2-1 TRBD1 14 TRBV6-2/TRBV6-3 CASSYSTGGHEQFF TGTGCCAGCAGTTACTCGACAGGGGGGCATGAGCAGTTCTTC
few TRBJ1-1 - 10 TRBV29-1 CSVTAPEAFF TGCAGCGTCACCGCACCAGAAGCTTTCTTT
many TRBJ2-7 - 13 TRBV9 CASSDSPIGEQYF TGTGCCAGCAGCGACTCCCCTATCGGCGAGCAGTACTTC